These 10 T cell receptor beta chains share one sample of origin, sequenced in a study of early T cells in non-severe SARS-CoV-2 infection (dated by TCRdb to the early 2020s). Receptors were amplified or captured by 5' RACE. These reads were obtained on a NextSeq 500. TCRdb applied fastp at Q25 and MiXCR to the public reads, then kept only in-frame beta chains. Rows are unified per CDR3 protein, each entry keeping the most common DNA and genes. The sample yields tens of thousands of distinct CDR3 sequences; about 9.7% were counted once. Together, the top ten hold less than 5% of the sample. The specimen sequenced was whole blood. The source of these receptors is an adult who was a healthcare worker with PCR-confirmed SARS-CoV-2 infection or an uninfected control (not recorded which).

This clonotype came up many times. Compared with germline, one end of the junction differs, possibly owing to a read error. V usage is TRBV2 and J usage is TRBJ1-1; D is undetermined. Germline V lookup: CDR1 SNHLY, CDR2 FYNNEI. CDR3 length: 11 amino acids. The CDR3 DNA sequence: TGTGCCAGCAGGGAAGTGGTTGAAGCTTTCTTT. Its protein product is CASREVVEAFF.

This clonotype has at least ten counts. The chain uses TRBV2 and TRBJ1-4; 9 bases map to TRBD1. J was trimmed by 6 bases and V by 5 bases; bases with no gene match: 4. Germline assignment: CDR1 SNHLY and CDR2 FYNNEI. This CDR3 has 14 amino acids. The CDR3 coding sequence is TGTGCCAGCAGTCAGGACAGGGGAGATGAAAAACTGTTTTTT. It encodes CASSQDRGDEKLFF.

Many counts were recorded for this clonotype. The chain uses TRBV20-1 and TRBJ1-1; 11 bases fit TRBD1. The ends lost 3 bases at V and 3 bases at J; junction bases unmatched: 0. Per germline, CDR1 DFQATT and CDR2 SNEGSKA (reference sequence). The CDR3 loop spans 13 amino acids. The chain's CDR3 is CSARGQGDTEAFF. For the CDR3, the DNA is TGCAGTGCTAGGGGACAGGGGGACACTGAAGCTTTCTTT.

The table lists this clonotype with many counts. J is TRBJ2-2 and V is TRBV7-2; D possibly corresponds to TRBD2 (6 bases). The CDR3 runs 14 residues. Germline-derived CDR1 and CDR2 are SGHTA and FQGNSA. V was trimmed by 3 bases and J by 5 bases, leaving 10 bases between them. The CDR3 loop is CASSFSGGTGELFF. CDR3 bases: TGTGCCAGCAGCTTCTCAGGAGGGACCGGGGAGCTGTTTTTT. Full variable domain (outside the CDR3, taken from reference TRBV7-2 and TRBJ2-2): GAGVSQSPSNKVTEKGKDVELRCDPISGHTALYWYRQSLGQGLEFLIYFQGNSAPDKSGLPSDRFSAERTGGSVSTLTIQRTQQEDSAVYLCASSFSGGTGELFFGEGSRLTVL.

This clonotype was seen repeatedly, ten times or more. V and J are TRBV5-5 and TRBJ1-5, with TRBD1 matching over 9 bases. This CDR3 is built from 15 residues. Looked up from germline, CDR1 is SGHKS and CDR2 is YYEKEE (reference sequence). The V and J ends lost 4 bases and 4 bases, in that order; junction bases with no gene match: 6. The CDR3: CASSTGTGTNQPQHF. CDR3 DNA: TGTGCCAGCAGCACCGGGACAGGGACGAATCAGCCCCAGCATTTT.

Many counts were recorded for this clonotype. The CDR3 region has the DNA TGTGCCAGCAGCTTGGGACTAGCGGGGCACAATGAGCAGTTCTTC. Translated: CASSLGLAGHNEQFF. This chain joins TRBV7-3 and TRBJ2-1; 13 bases agree with TRBD2. Germline V gene data show CDR1 as SGHTA and CDR2 as FQGTGA. Trimming took 3 bases from V and 5 from J; bases not matched to a gene: 1. The CDR3 is 15 residues long.

In its sample, this clonotype was seen many times. This chain links TRBV4-3 with TRBJ2-5, with D possibly being TRBD1 or TRBD2 (5 bases each). The CDR3 consists of 16 residues. The germline V gene has CDR1 LGHNA and CDR2 YSLEER. Deletions cut 0 bases from V and 8 bases from J, with 19 bases between. The CDR3, as DNA: TGCGCCAGCAGCCAAGATTCGGGGCACAACAAGGACACCCAGTACTTC. Translated: CASSQDSGHNKDTQYF.

This clonotype was counted only a few times. The V gene is TRBV20-1, the J gene TRBJ2-3, with D perhaps TRBD2 (5 bases). V lost 7 bases and J 4 bases, leaving 18 bases between the germline ends. CDR3 size: 14 residues. Per the germline V gene, CDR1 is DFQATT and CDR2 is SNEGSKA (reference sequence). CDR3 sequence: CSVTTPDGADTQYF. The CDR3 DNA is TGCAGTGTCACTACCCCGGACGGGGCAGATACGCAGTATTTT.

With regard to this clonotype: The junction and the germline gene differ at one end; a read error may be behind it. This sequence joins TRBV5-1 and TRBJ1-1, with D tentatively TRBD1 (5 bases). Germline values: CDR1 SGHRS, CDR2 YFSETQ. The CDR3 is 14 residues long. This CDR3 reads CASSPSQGWTEAFF. The DNA for the CDR3 is TGCGCCAGCAGCCCTAGTCAGGGTTGGACTGAAGCTTTCTTC.

This clonotype was observed a handful of times. This chain joins TRBV3-1 and TRBJ1-2, with D uncertain. The CDR3 is 14 amino acids. The V gene's germline CDR1 is LGHDT and CDR2 YNNKEL (reference sequence). V lost 1 base and J 4 bases, leaving 10 bases between the germline ends. In DNA, the CDR3 is TGTGCCAGCAGCCAAGTAAGAGGTAGCTATGGCTACACCTTC. It encodes CASSQVRGSYGYTF.